The rows below give T cell receptor beta chains drawn from one sample of a study of T cells in Graves' hyperthyroidism and ophthalmopathy. TCRdb recomputed calls from the multiplex PCR reads with MiXCR, one row per CDR3 protein. The sample holds hundreds of thousands of distinct CDR3 sequences; 15% to 20% are singletons and the top ten take 3.5% to 4%. Sequenced sample: blood. The receptors were sampled from a woman in her 30s with Graves' hyperthyroidism. Each CDR3 is given with its conserved first and last residue. Each record gives: J gene, D gene, clone size, V gene, CDR3 protein, CDR3 DNA. D genes are given only for firm matches. The listing skips clone size in some rows; elsewhere it reads once, few, many or a size class.

TRBJ2-1,.,many,TRBV7-2,CASSLGPWAGGGEQFF,TGTGCCAGCAGCTTAGGTCCATGGGCAGGAGGGGGTGAGCAGTTCTTC
TRBJ1-2,TRBD1,many,TRBV6-1,CASSDPGTGQGNYGYTF,TGTGCCAGCAGTGACCCCGGGACAGGGCAGGGAAACTATGGCTACACCTTC
TRBJ2-1,.,many,TRBV7-3,CASGGGVEWDNEQFF,TGTGCCAGCGGCGGGGGCGTAGAATGGGACAATGAGCAGTTCTTC
TRBJ2-7,.,.,TRBV3-1,CASSHETGTFPYEQHF,TGTGCCAGCAGCCATGAGACGGGAACATTTCCCTACGAGCAGCACTTC
TRBJ1-5,.,.,TRBV12-5,CASGLGVQPQHF,TGTGCTAGTGGTTTAGGGGTACAGCCCCAGCATTTT
TRBJ2-1,TRBD2,many,TRBV6-2/TRBV6-3,CASSYSSGRPYNEQFF,TGTGCCAGCAGTTACTCTAGCGGGAGGCCCTACAATGAGCAGTTCTTC
TRBJ1-2,.,many,TRBV5-1,CASSLGTDFYGYTF,TGCGCCAGCAGCTTGGGGACAGATTTCTATGGCTACACCTTC
TRBJ2-7,TRBD1,many,TRBV7-2,CASSLVGQFTEQYF,TGTGCCAGCAGCTTAGTGGGACAGTTCACCGAGCAGTACTTC
TRBJ2-7,TRBD2,few,TRBV10-3,CAISEAGLSSYEQYF,TGTGCCATCAGTGAGGCGGGACTATCGTCCTACGAGCAGTACTTC
TRBJ2-5,TRBD2,.,TRBV6-1,CASTPSGGGEGTQYF,TGTGCCAGCACTCCCAGCGGGGGGGGGGAAGGGACCCAGTACTTC
TRBJ2-5,.,.,TRBV9,CASSVVESETQYF,TGTGCCAGCAGCGTAGTAGAATCAGAGACCCAGTACTTC
TRBJ2-7,TRBD1,many,TRBV10-3,CATMTGESYEQYF,TGTGCCACGATGACAGGGGAGTCCTACGAGCAGTACTTC
TRBJ2-1,TRBD2,.,TRBV25-1,CASPSPGLAGAGSNEQFF,TGTGCCAGTCCCTCCCCGGGACTAGCGGGAGCGGGGAGCAATGAGCAGTTCTTC
TRBJ2-3,.,few,TRBV7-8,CATRQSDTQYF,TGTGCCACTCGACAGTCCGATACGCAGTATTTT
TRBJ1-6,.,.,TRBV6-6,CASSYAPSSNSPLHF,TGTGCCAGCAGTTACGCCCCGTCTTCTAATTCACCCCTCCACTTT
TRBJ2-3,.,many,TRBV28,CASKPMTESYTDTQYF,TGTGCCAGCAAACCGATGACAGAATCTTACACAGATACGCAGTATTTT
TRBJ1-6,TRBD1,few,TRBV30,CAWNPRDRGSPLHF,TGTGCCTGGAACCCCCGGGACAGGGGTTCACCCCTCCACTTT
TRBJ1-1,TRBD1,few,TRBV29-1,CSVGDRNLFEAFF,TGCAGCGTTGGGGACAGGAACCTATTTGAAGCTTTCTTT
TRBJ2-7,TRBD1,many,TRBV7-2,CASSPRTGREQYF,TGTGCCAGCAGCCCCCGGACAGGGCGGGAGCAGTACTTC
TRBJ1-1,.,many,TRBV7-2,CASSPARTDHTKAFF,TGTGCCAGCAGCCCCGCCAGGACGGATCATACCAAAGCTTTCTTT
TRBJ1-2,.,few,TRBV6-1,CASSEASELYGYTF,TGTGCCAGCAGTGAAGCGTCAGAACTCTATGGCTACACCTTC
TRBJ1-1,TRBD1,many,TRBV3-1,CASSHIGRGHDEAFF,TGTGCCAGCAGCCACATCGGCAGGGGGCATGATGAAGCTTTCTTT
TRBJ2-1,.,few,TRBV12-3/TRBV12-4,CASSHGTAYNEQFF,TGTGCCAGCAGTCACGGGACGGCGTACAATGAGCAGTTCTTC
TRBJ2-3,TRBD2,many,TRBV15,CATSSRTSGTDTQYF,TGTGCCACCAGCAGCAGGACTAGCGGCACAGATACGCAGTATTTT
TRBJ1-1,TRBD1,few,TRBV14,CASSLGQALRGTEAFF,TGTGCCAGCAGCCTTGGACAGGCCCTCCGGGGAACTGAAGCTTTCTTT
TRBJ1-1,.,many,TRBV5-1,CASSFENTEAFF,TGCGCCAGCAGCTTTGAGAACACTGAAGCTTTCTTT
TRBJ1-5,.,.,TRBV12-3/TRBV12-4,CASSSLENQPQHF,TGTGCCAGCAGTTCCCTTGAGAATCAGCCCCAGCATTTT
TRBJ2-5,.,few,TRBV28,CASSVQGSLEETQYF,TGTGCCAGCAGTGTCCAGGGTTCGCTTGAAGAGACCCAGTACTTC
TRBJ1-6,TRBD1,many,TRBV9,CASSVTGGDSPLHF,TGTGCCAGCAGCGTGACAGGGGGGGATTCACCCCTCCACTTT
TRBJ1-2,.,few,TRBV28,CASSPFWTLSNYGYTF,TGTGCCAGCAGTCCCTTTTGGACACTAAGTAACTATGGCTACACCTTC
TRBJ1-5,.,few,TRBV12-3/TRBV12-4,CASSLTDLAYQPQHF,TGTGCCAGCAGTTTAACCGACCTTGCCTATCAGCCCCAGCATTTT
TRBJ1-2,.,many,TRBV12-3/TRBV12-4,CASSGDGMTLNGYTF,TGTGCCAGCAGTGGGGACGGTATGACCCTAAATGGCTACACCTTC
TRBJ2-1,TRBD1,few,TRBV6-2/TRBV6-3,CASIPSRTGNNEQFF,TGTGCCAGCATCCCCAGCAGGACAGGAAACAATGAGCAGTTCTTC
TRBJ1-2,.,few,TRBV13,CAGERGNYGYTF,TGTGCCGGCGAGCGGGGGAACTATGGCTACACCTTC
TRBJ2-3,TRBD2,once,TRBV20-1,CSARSGTSITETDTQYF,TGCAGTGCTAGATCCGGGACTAGTATTACGGAAACAGATACGCAGTATTTT
TRBJ1-1,.,.,TRBV5-1,CASSLSQILGNTEAFF,TGCGCCAGCAGCTTGAGTCAGATCCTCGGGAACACTGAAGCTTTCTTT
TRBJ2-3,.,many,TRBV2,CASGGRSTSTDTQYF,TGTGCCAGTGGGGGGAGGTCTACAAGCACAGATACGCAGTATTTT
TRBJ1-1,TRBD1,few,TRBV20-1,CSATATGDGAEAFF,TGCAGTGCTACCGCGACAGGGGATGGGGCTGAAGCTTTCTTT
TRBJ1-1,.,many,TRBV5-5,CASSWNGRAHMNTEAFF,TGTGCCAGCAGCTGGAACGGACGGGCTCACATGAACACTGAAGCTTTCTTT
TRBJ2-7,.,many,TRBV2,CASTLALHYEQYF,TGTGCCAGCACCCTCGCGCTTCACTACGAGCAGTACTTC
TRBJ2-2,TRBD1,many,TRBV5-1,CASSFGQGRTGELFF,TGCGCCAGCAGCTTTGGACAGGGGCGGACCGGGGAGCTGTTTTTT
TRBJ2-1,TRBD2,.,TRBV19,CASSSGTSVAEQFF,TGTGCCAGTAGTTCCGGGACTAGCGTTGCTGAGCAGTTCTTC